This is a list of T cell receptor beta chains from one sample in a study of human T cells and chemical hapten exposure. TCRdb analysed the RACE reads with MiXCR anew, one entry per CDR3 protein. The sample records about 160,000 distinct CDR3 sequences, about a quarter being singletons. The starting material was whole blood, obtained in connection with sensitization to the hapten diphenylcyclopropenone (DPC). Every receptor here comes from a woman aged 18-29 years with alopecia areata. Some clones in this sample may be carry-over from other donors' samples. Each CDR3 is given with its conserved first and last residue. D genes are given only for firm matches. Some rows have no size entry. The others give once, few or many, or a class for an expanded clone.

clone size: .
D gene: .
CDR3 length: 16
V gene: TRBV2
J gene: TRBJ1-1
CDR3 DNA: TGTGCCAGCAGTGAAGGGGCCGGACAGAGGAACACTGAAGCTTTCTTT
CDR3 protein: CASSEGAGQRNTEAFF

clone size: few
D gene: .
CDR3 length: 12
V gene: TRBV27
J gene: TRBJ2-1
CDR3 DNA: TGTGCCAGCAGCCCTGGACCAGGCGGGCAGTTCTTC
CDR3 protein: CASSPGPGGQFF

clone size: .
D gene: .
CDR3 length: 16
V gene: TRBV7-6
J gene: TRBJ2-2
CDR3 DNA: TGTGCCAGCAGCTTAGTTTCTCTTAAGCTTACCGGGGAGCTGTTTTTT
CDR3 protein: CASSLVSLKLTGELFF

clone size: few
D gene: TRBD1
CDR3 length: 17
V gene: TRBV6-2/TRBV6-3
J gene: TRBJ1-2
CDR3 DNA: TGTGCCAGCAGTTCGAACCTTGACAGGGTGGATAACTATGGCTACACCTTC
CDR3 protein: CASSSNLDRVDNYGYTF

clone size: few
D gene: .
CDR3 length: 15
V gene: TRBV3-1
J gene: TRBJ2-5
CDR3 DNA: TGTGCCAGCAGCCAAGATGGGCTAGCACGAGAGACCCAGTACTTC
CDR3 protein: CASSQDGLARETQYF

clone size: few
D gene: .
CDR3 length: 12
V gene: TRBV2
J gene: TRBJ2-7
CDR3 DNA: TGTGCCAGCAGTGAGACAACCTACGAGCAGTACTTC
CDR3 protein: CASSETTYEQYF

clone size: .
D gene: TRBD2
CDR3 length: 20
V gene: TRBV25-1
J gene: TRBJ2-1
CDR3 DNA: TGTGCCAGCAGTGGGGGTAGCGGGAGCCACTCCAAAAGCTCCTACAATGAGCAGTTCTTC
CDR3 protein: CASSGGSGSHSKSSYNEQFF

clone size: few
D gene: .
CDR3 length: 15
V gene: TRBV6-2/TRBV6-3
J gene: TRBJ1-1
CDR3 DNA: TGTGCCAGCAGTCTCCGGGACGGGGGAAACACTGAAGCTTTCTTT
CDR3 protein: CASSLRDGGNTEAFF

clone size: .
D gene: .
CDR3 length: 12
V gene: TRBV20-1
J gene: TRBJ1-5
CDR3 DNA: TGCAGTGTGAGAGGGGGAGAGCAGCCCCAGCATTTT
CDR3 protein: CSVRGGEQPQHF

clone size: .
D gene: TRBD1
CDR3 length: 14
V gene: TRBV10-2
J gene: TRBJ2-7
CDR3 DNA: TGCGCCAGTATGACAGGGGGCTACTCCTACGAGCAGTACTTC
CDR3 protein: CASMTGGYSYEQYF

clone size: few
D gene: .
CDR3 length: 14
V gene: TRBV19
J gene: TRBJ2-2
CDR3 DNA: TGTGCCAGTACAGCAGGGGATAACACCGGGGAGCTGTTTTTT
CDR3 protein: CASTAGDNTGELFF

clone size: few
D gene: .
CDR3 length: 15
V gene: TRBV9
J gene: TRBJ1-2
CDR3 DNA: TGTGCCAGCAGCGTAGGAGCTGGTACAGTCTATGGCTACACCTTC
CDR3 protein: CASSVGAGTVYGYTF

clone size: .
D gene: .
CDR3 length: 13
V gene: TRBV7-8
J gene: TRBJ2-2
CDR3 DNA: TGTGCCAGCAGCTTAGTGTCTACCGGGGAGCTGTTTTTT
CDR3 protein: CASSLVSTGELFF

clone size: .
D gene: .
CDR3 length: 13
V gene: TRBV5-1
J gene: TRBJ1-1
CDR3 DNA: TGCGCCAGCAGCGGTGGAGGGAACACTGAAGCTTTCTTT
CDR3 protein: CASSGGGNTEAFF

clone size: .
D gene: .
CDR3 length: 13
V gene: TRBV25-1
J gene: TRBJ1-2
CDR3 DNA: TGTGCCAGCAGCTCAGGAATTCACTATGGCTACACCTTC
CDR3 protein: CASSSGIHYGYTF

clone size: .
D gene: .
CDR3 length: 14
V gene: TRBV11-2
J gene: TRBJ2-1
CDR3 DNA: TGTGCCAGCAACCTTCTAGCAACCTACAATGAGCAGTTCTTC
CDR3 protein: CASNLLATYNEQFF

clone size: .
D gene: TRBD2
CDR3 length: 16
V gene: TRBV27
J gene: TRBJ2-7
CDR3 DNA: TGTGCCAGCAGTACCCCTAGCGGGTACGACTCCTACGAGCAGTACTTC
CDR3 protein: CASSTPSGYDSYEQYF

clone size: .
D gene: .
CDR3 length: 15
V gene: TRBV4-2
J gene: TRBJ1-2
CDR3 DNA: TGTGCCAGCAGCCACGTAGAAGTCAGTTCCCATGGCTACACCTTC
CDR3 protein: CASSHVEVSSHGYTF

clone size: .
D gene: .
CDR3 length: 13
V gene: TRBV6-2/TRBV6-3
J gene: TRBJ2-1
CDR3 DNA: TGTGCCAGCAGTTACCCGCTAGGATATGAGCAGTTCTTC
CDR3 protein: CASSYPLGYEQFF

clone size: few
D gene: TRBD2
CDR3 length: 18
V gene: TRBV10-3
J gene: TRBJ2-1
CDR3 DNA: TGTGCCTCAACTCCGGGACAGGGTGGACTAGCGGGTTACAATGAGCAGTTCTTC
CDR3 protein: CASTPGQGGLAGYNEQFF

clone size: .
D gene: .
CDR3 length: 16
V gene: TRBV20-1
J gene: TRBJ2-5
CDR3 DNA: TGCAGTGCTAGAGATCTAGGGGGAGCCCACCAAGAGACCCAGTACTTC
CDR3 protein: CSARDLGGAHQETQYF

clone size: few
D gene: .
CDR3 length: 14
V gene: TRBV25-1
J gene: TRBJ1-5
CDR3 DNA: TGTGCCAGCAGCAGAGGGGCGGTACAGTATCCCCAGCATTTT
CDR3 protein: CASSRGAVQYPQHF

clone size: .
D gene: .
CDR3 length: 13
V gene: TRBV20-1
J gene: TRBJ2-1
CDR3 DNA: TGCAGTGGGGACACCCGAACTGCCAATGAGCAGTTCTTC
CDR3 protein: CSGDTRTANEQFF

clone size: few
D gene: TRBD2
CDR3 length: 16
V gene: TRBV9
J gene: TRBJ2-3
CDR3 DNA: TGTGCCAGCAGCGTAGCCCTAGCGGGGAGCACAGATACGCAGTATTTT
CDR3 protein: CASSVALAGSTDTQYF

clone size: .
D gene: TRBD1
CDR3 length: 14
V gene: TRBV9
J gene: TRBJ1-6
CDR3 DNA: TGTGCCAGCAGCTTTAGACAGGGAAGCTCACCCCTCCACTTT
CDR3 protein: CASSFRQGSSPLHF

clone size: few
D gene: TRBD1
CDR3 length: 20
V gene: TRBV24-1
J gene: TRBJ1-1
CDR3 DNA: TGTGCCACCAGTGATTTGAGGGCCCGGGGCATAGGGACAGGGTATGATGAAGCTTTCTTT
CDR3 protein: CATSDLRARGIGTGYDEAFF

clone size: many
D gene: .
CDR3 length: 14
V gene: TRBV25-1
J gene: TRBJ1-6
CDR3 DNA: TGTGCCAGCAGAAGCTCGGCACGAAATTCACCCCTCCACTTT
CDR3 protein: CASRSSARNSPLHF

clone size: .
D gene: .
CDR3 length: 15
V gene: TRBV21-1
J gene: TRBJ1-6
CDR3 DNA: TGTGCCAGCAGCAGCTTCCCGGGGAATAATTCACCCCTCCACTTT
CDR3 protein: CASSSFPGNNSPLHF

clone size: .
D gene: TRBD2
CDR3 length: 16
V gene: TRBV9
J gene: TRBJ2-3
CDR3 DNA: TGTGCCAGCAGCGCCAAAGCGGGAGGTGTGACAGATACGCAGTATTTT
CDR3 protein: CASSAKAGGVTDTQYF

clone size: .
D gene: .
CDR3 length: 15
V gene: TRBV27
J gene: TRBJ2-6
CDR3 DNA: TGTGCCAGCAGGACAACAGGGACTGGGGCCAACGTCCTGACTTTC
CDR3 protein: CASRTTGTGANVLTF

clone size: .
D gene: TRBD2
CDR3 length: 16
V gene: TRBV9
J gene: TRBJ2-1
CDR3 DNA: TGTGCCAGCAGCCCAGGGACTAGCGGAATGTACAATGAGCAGTTCTTC
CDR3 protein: CASSPGTSGMYNEQFF

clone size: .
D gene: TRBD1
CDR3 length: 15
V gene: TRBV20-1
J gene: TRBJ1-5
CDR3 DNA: TGCAGTGCTAGAGAGGGGCAGGGGGTGTCTCAGCCCCAGCATTTT
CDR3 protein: CSAREGQGVSQPQHF

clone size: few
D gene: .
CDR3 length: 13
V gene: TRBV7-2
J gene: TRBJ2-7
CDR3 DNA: TGTGCCAGCAGTTCCTTGAGTTTCCACGAGCAGTACTTC
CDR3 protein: CASSSLSFHEQYF

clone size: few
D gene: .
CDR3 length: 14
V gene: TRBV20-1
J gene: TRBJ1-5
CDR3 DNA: TGCAGTGCTAGAGATAGCAGGCTTGATCAGCCCCAGCATTTT
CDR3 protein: CSARDSRLDQPQHF

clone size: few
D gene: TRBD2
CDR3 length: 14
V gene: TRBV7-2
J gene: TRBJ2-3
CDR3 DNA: TGTGCCAGCAGCTTTGGGGGGGGGATGGATACGCAGTATTTT
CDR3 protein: CASSFGGGMDTQYF

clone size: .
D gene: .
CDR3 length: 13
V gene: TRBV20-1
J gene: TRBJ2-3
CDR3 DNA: TGCAGTGCTTCCCGGGGGCCCGGAGATACGCAGTATTTT
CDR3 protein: CSASRGPGDTQYF

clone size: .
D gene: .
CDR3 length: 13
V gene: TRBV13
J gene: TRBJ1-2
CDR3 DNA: TGTGCCAGCAGAAGGGTCCCTAACTATGGCTACACCTTC
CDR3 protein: CASRRVPNYGYTF

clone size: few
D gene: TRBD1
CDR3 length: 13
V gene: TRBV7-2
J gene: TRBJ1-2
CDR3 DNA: TGTGCCAGCAGACTGACAACAGGGGGCGGCTACACCTTC
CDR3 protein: CASRLTTGGGYTF

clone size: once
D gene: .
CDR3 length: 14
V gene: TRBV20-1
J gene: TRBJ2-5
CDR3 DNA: TGCAGTGCTAGCAATATACGGGGGACCAAGACCCAGTACTTC
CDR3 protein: CSASNIRGTKTQYF

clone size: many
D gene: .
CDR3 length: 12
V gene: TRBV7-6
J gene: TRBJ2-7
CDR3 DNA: TGTGCCAGCAGCCCAAAGAACGACGAGCAGTACTTC
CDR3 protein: CASSPKNDEQYF

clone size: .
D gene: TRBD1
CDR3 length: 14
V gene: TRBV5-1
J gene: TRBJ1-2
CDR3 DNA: TGCGCCAGCAGCTTGGATATACAGGGGTATGGCTACACCTTC
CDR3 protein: CASSLDIQGYGYTF

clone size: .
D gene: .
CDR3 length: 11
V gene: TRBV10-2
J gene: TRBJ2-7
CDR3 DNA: TGCGCCAGCAGCCGCCCGGGGGAGCAGTACTTC
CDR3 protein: CASSRPGEQYF

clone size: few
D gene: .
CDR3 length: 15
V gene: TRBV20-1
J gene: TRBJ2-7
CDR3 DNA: TGCAGTGCTAGAGTGGAAAAGCGGGTTGGGCACGAGCAGTACTTC
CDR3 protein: CSARVEKRVGHEQYF

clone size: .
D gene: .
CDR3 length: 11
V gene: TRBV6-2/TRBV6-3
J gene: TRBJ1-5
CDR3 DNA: TGTGCCAGCGGGGGGTCTCAGCCCCAGCATTTT
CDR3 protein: CASGGSQPQHF

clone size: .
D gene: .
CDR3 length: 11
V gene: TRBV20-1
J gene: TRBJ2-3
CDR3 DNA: TGCAGTGCACGAATGTCAAATACGCAGTATTTT
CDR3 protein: CSARMSNTQYF

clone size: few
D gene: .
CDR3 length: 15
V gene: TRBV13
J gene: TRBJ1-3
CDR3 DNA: TGTGCCAGCAGCTTAGCTCAGGGGTACGGAAACACCATATATTTT
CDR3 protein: CASSLAQGYGNTIYF

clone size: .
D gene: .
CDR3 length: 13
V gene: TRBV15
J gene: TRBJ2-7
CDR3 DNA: TGTGCCACCAGCATCCAGGGCGGCTACGAGCAGTACTTC
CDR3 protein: CATSIQGGYEQYF

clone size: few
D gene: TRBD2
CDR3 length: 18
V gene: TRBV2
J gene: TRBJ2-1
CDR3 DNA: TGTGCCAGTACCGGAACAGGGTTAAGCGGGAGGGCCGGGAATGAGCAGTTCTTC
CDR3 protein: CASTGTGLSGRAGNEQFF

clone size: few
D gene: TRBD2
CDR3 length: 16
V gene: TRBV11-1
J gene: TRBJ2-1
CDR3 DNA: TGTGCCAGCAACTTGTTGTGGGGGCGGGAGGCTTATGAGCAGTTCTTC
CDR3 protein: CASNLLWGREAYEQFF

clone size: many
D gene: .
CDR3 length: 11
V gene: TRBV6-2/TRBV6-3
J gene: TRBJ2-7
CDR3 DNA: TGTGCCAGCAGCAACCATACCGAGCAGTACTTC
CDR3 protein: CASSNHTEQYF

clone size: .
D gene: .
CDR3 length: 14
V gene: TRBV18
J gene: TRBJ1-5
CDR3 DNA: TGTGCCAGCTCACCTCAGGGGCGCAATCAGCCCCAGCATTTT
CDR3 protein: CASSPQGRNQPQHF

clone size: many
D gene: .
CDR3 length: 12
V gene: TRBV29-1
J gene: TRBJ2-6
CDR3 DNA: TGCAGCGTTGCCTCTGGGGCCAACGTCCTGACTTTC
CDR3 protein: CSVASGANVLTF